Below, 22 T cell receptor beta chains from the same sample are listed, as sequenced in a study of blood T cell repertoires in COVID-19. Repertoires were generated with immunoSEQ multiplex PCR, while TCRdb's copy carries only in-frame clones and drops some. The repertoire holds about 210,000 clones, with 84% as singletons. Sample: peripheral blood. These receptors came from a woman aged 45 to 65 with active or convalescent COVID-19.

In its sample, this clone was seen once. J is TRBJ2-1 and V is TRBV11-2, with a possible D match to TRBD1 (6 bases). CDR1 and CDR2 from the germline V gene are SGHAT and FQNNGV. Deletions cut 5 bases from V and 3 bases from J, with 11 bases between. This CDR3 region has 14 residues. For the CDR3, the DNA is TGTGCCAGCAGCAGTCTACAGGGCTACAATGAGCAGTTCTTC. Amino acid sequence: CASSSLQGYNEQFF. The full variable domain, with the rest looked up from reference TRBV11-2 and TRBJ2-1, is EAGVAQSPRYKIIEKRQSVAFWCNPISGHATLYWYQQILGQGPKLLIQFQNNGVVDDSQLPKDRFSAERLKGVDSTLKIQPAKLEDSAVYLCASSSLQGYNEQFFGPGTRLTVL.

J is TRBJ1-3 and V is TRBV18; a possible D gene is TRBD1 (6 bases). CDR3 length: 16 residues. Germline V CDR1 and CDR2: KGHSH, LQKENI. V shed 3 bases and J shed 0 bases, with 12 bases lying between them. The CDR3 spells CASSPGTPGSGNTIYF. As DNA, the CDR3 is TGTGCCAGCTCACCCGGGACACCCGGCTCTGGAAACACCATATATTTT.

This rearrangement joins TRBV28 to TRBJ2-2; D perhaps matches TRBD1 (5 bases). Trimming took 8 bases from V and 1 from J, leaving 20 bases between them. This CDR3 has 17 residues. Germline CDR1 and CDR2: MDHEN and SYDVKM. CDR3 DNA: TGTGCCAGCGAGTTGGAACGTCAGGGAAGGAACACCGGGGAGCTGTTTTTT. This gives the protein CASELERQGRNTGELFF. Full variable domain (missing parts from reference TRBV28 and TRBJ2-2): DVKVTQSSRYLVKRTGEKVFLECVQDMDHENMFWYRQDPGLGLRLIYFSYDVKMKEKGDIPEGYSVSREKKERFSLILESASTNQTSMYLCASELERQGRNTGELFFGEGSRLTVL.

The V call is TRBV30, the J call TRBJ1-6; maybe TRBD1 (6 bases). The CDR3 is made up of 14 amino acids. The V and J ends lost 3 bases and 5 bases respectively, with 11 bases between them. Per germline, CDR1 GTSNPN and CDR2 SVGIG (reference sequence). CDR3 residues: CAWRDSLNNSPLHF. CDR3 DNA sequence: TGTGCCTGGAGGGACAGTTTGAATAATTCACCCCTCCACTTT.

The chain links TRBV5-1 to TRBJ1-1; D gene unclear. This CDR3 is built from 15 residues. V was shortened by 4 bases and J by 1 base, with 14 bases between the two germline ends. The germline gives CDR1 SGHRS, CDR2 YFSETQ. CDR3 DNA sequence: TGCGCCAGCAGCCCAAGCGCCCAGTCGAACACTGAAGCTTTCTTT. Protein product: CASSPSAQSNTEAFF. The whole variable domain, remainder taken from reference TRBV5-1 and TRBJ1-1, is KAGVTQTPRYLIKTRGQQVTLSCSPISGHRSVSWYQQTPGQGLQFLFEYFSETQRNKGNFPGRFSGRQFSNSRSEMNVSTLELGDSALYLCASSPSAQSNTEAFFGQGTRLTVV.

The rearrangement uses TRBV9 and TRBJ1-6, with 7 bases that match TRBD1. Germline values: CDR1 SGDLS, CDR2 YYNGEE. Trimming cost V 3 bases and J 7 bases; bases outside gene matches: 7. The CDR3 has 15 residues. CDR3 region: CASSARTGPNSPLHF. The CDR3 DNA is TGTGCCAGCAGCGCTCGGACAGGCCCGAATTCACCCCTCCACTTT.

V usage is TRBV5-1 and J usage is TRBJ1-1; no definite D call. V was cut by 9 bases and J by 0 bases, with 12 bases left in between. The CDR3 totals 13 residues. CDR1 SGHRS and CDR2 YFSETQ come from the germline V gene. CDR3 residues: CATGEGLNTEAFF. The CDR3 DNA reads TGCGCCACCGGGGAGGGTCTGAACACTGAAGCTTTCTTT.

J is TRBJ2-5 and V is TRBV28, with 7 bases that match TRBD2. Trimming took 2 bases from V and 7 from J; bases not matched to a gene: 7. There are 14 residues in the CDR3. Germline V gives CDR1 MDHEN, CDR2 SYDVKM. The CDR3 DNA is TGTGCCAGCAGTTTAGTGGCGCCGGGGGGGACCCAGTACTTC. It specifies CASSLVAPGGTQYF. The full variable domain, in which reference TRBV28 and TRBJ2-5 provide the parts outside the CDR3, is DVKVTQSSRYLVKRTGEKVFLECVQDMDHENMFWYRQDPGLGLRLIYFSYDVKMKEKGDIPEGYSVSREKKERFSLILESASTNQTSMYLCASSLVAPGGTQYFGPGTRLLVL.

V usage is TRBV12-1 and J usage is TRBJ1-2. TRBV12-1 is a documented pseudogene. This CDR3 contains 14 residues. DNA of the CDR3: TGTGCCAGCAGCTTGTCCGGGAGTACCTATGGCTACACCTTC. This encodes CASSLSGSTYGYTF.

In its sample, this clone was seen a few times. This chain links TRBV6-6 with TRBJ1-4; D gene uncertain. CDR3 size: 16 residues. V lost 7 bases, J lost 7 bases, and 22 bases lay in between. The germline gives CDR1 MNHNY, CDR2 SVGAGI (reference sequence). CDR3 in DNA: TGTGCCAGCACCCCAGCCCCCGGGCTTCGGGGTGAAAAACTGTTTTTT. This translates into CASTPAPGLRGEKLFF.

The rearrangement uses TRBV7-8 and TRBJ1-6; 10 bases fit TRBD1. CDR3 size: 16 residues. The V gene's germline CDR1 is SGHVS and CDR2 FQNEAQ. J lost 10 bases, V lost 3 bases, and 9 bases had no gene match. The chain's CDR3 is CASSFSLGTGASPLHF. In nucleotides, the CDR3 is TGTGCCAGCAGCTTTTCTCTGGGGACAGGGGCCTCACCCCTCCACTTT.

V and J are TRBV28 and TRBJ1-3; TRBD1 matches 7 bases. V shed 5 bases and J 3 bases; nucleotides not matched to a gene: 7. The V gene's germline CDR1 is MDHEN and CDR2 SYDVKM. CDR3 length equals 15 residues. The CDR3 loop is CASSADRASGNTIYF. In DNA form, the CDR3 reads TGTGCCAGCAGTGCTGACAGGGCGAGTGGAAACACCATATATTTT.

The V and J genes are TRBV12-3 or TRBV12-4 and TRBJ1-2; the D is unclear. The CDR3 runs to 13 residues. With 0 bases removed from V and 7 bases from J, the gap between germline ends came to 9 bases. The chain's CDR3 is CASSLAGASGYTF. As DNA, the CDR3 is TGTGCCAGCAGTTTAGCGGGAGCCAGTGGCTACACCTTC.

V gene TRBV3-1 (or the pseudogene TRBV3-2) combines with J gene TRBJ2-5, with D unclear. There are 11 residues in the CDR3. Looked up from germline, CDR1 is LGHDT and CDR2 is YNNKEL (reference sequence). Trimming left V 5 bases short and J 5 bases short, with 6 bases between. The CDR3: CASSARETQYF. CDR3 in DNA: TGTGCCAGCAGCGCACGGGAGACCCAGTACTTC.

V and J are TRBV21-1 and TRBJ2-7; no DNA check was done on the table's D call, TRBD2. TRBV21-1 is described as a pseudogene. The CDR3 is 14 residues long. The chain's CDR3 is CASSPAEHSYEQYV. The CDR3, as DNA: TGTGCCAGCAGCCCCGCGGAGCACTCCTACGAGCAGTACGTC.

This chain uses TRBV5-1 with TRBJ1-6; TRBD1 matches 7 bases. J gave up 9 bases and V 0 bases, and 12 bases lay outside the gene matches. Looked up from germline, CDR1 is SGHRS and CDR2 is YFSETQ. The CDR3 covers 17 residues. The CDR3 nucleotides read TGCGCCAGCAGCTTGGTAGTGCGGGGAGCAGGGGGTTCACCCCTCCACTTT. Residues: CASSLVVRGAGGSPLHF.

In its sample, this clone ranks as large. This sample also contains other DNA sequences that code for the same CDR3. V usage is TRBV5-6 and J usage is TRBJ2-1; TRBD2 matches 7 bases. V dropped 4 bases and J dropped 1; count of bases not matched to a gene: 8. The CDR3 consists of 16 residues. The germline V gene encodes CDR1 SGHDT and CDR2 YYEEEE. CDR3 region: CASSLGGGNSYNEQFF. The CDR3 DNA follows: TGTGCCAGCAGCCTCGGCGGGGGAAATTCCTACAATGAGCAGTTCTTC.

The J gene is TRBJ2-1, the V gene TRBV6-6; tentatively, D is TRBD1 (6 bases). The V end lost 10 bases, the J end lost 4 bases, and 14 bases lay between the germline ends. The CDR3 runs to 13 residues. Germline-derived CDR1 and CDR2 are MNHNY and SVGAGI (reference sequence). For the CDR3, the DNA is TGTGCCACCTCCTCGGACAGTTACAATGAGCAGTTCTTC. Its translation is CATSSDSYNEQFF.

The chain couples TRBV28 to TRBJ2-1; TRBD1 matches at 8 bases. Germline loops: CDR1 MDHEN, CDR2 SYDVKM. J was trimmed by 0 bases and V by 2 bases; bases with no gene match: 12. The CDR3 extends over 19 amino acids. CDR3 sequence: CASSLRQGTSLSSYNEQFF. CDR3 bases: TGTGCCAGCAGTTTAAGACAGGGGACCTCCTTGAGCTCCTACAATGAGCAGTTCTTC.

The chain recombines TRBV28 with TRBJ2-5; 7 bases align to TRBD1. Germline values: CDR1 MDHEN, CDR2 SYDVKM. The CDR3 runs to 13 residues. The ends lost 2 bases at V and 3 bases at J; junction bases unmatched: 0. The CDR3 DNA follows: TGTGCCAGCAGTTTAACAGGGGAAGAGACCCAGTACTTC. Its protein product is CASSLTGEETQYF.

V usage is TRBV5-1 and J usage is TRBJ2-1, with 8 bases lining up with TRBD1. This CDR3 is 14 amino acids long. Germline loops: CDR1 SGHRS, CDR2 YFSETQ. Losses at the gene ends were 4 bases for V and 4 bases for J; bases not matched to a gene: 4. The CDR3 loop reads CASSEGQAYNEQFF. CDR3 in DNA: TGCGCCAGCAGCGAGGGACAGGCGTACAATGAGCAGTTCTTC.

The chain joins TRBV4-1 to TRBJ2-5, with a possible D match to TRBD2 (6 bases). In germline, CDR1 is MGHRA, CDR2 YSYEKL. The CDR3 runs to 14 residues. Trimming stripped 4 bases from V and 1 base from J, with 10 bases between. CDR3 DNA sequence: TGCGCCAGCAGCCTTGCGCGGGGCCAAGAGACCCAGTACTTC. This codes for CASSLARGQETQYF.